These T cell receptor beta chains were read from a single sample in a study of cytomegalovirus exposure and HLA in healthy donors. Measured with immunoSEQ multiplex PCR; TCRdb has only the in-frame clones, and not every one. The sample records roughly 150,000 clones, 85% to 90% being singletons. The sample was PBMCs. The receptor set was obtained from a man aged 18 to 29 in good health and CMV-seropositive. Both conserved end residues are trimmed from each CDR3.

V	J	CDR3
TRBV27	TRBJ2-7	ASSARLAGYEQY
TRBV6-5	TRBJ2-7	ASSPGHSYEQY
TRBV6-4	TRBJ2-6	ASSDSGGSGANVLT
TRBV5-8	TRBJ2-1	ASSHLTGTGGFSSYNEQF
TRBV10-3	TRBJ2-2	AISHITGELF
TRBV19	TRBJ1-5	ASSNYDNQPQH
TRBV27	TRBJ2-1	ASSSGQVGINEQF
TRBV7-9	TRBJ1-2	ASSKGQGLYGYT
TRBV27	TRBJ1-1	ASSQVGGYTEAF
TRBV6-6	TRBJ2-1	ASSQREGSYNEQF
TRBV4-1	TRBJ2-5	ASSQRARSGKGETQY
TRBV13	TRBJ2-3	ASSSTTDTQY
TRBV7-9	TRBJ2-2	ASSPTGTGGFTGELF
TRBV7-9	TRBJ2-2	ASSFGQNTGELF
TRBV18	TRBJ1-3	ASSLGELGVDTIY
TRBV19	TRBJ2-2	ASSAGTRGSGELF
TRBV27	TRBJ1-2	ASSLAWGDAGPYGYT
TRBV19	TRBJ1-4	ASSVRDEKLF
TRBV5-1	TRBJ1-2	ASSRNRDRGQGYT
TRBV5-1	TRBJ2-7	ASSPRDRAQNEQY